The 15 T cell receptor beta chains in this list originate from one sample, sequenced in a study of blood T cell repertoires in COVID-19. Measured with immunoSEQ multiplex PCR; TCRdb has only the in-frame clones, and not every one. Of about 300,000 clones in the sample, roughly nine tenths are singletons; the top ten hold approximately 1.8%. The sample comprised peripheral blood. The receptor set was obtained from a woman in her 30s with COVID-19, enrolled during active disease.

The chain joins TRBV25-1 to TRBJ2-3, with D possibly being TRBD1 (6 bases). The CDR3 contains 15 residues. The V and J ends lost 3 bases and 6 bases respectively, with 16 bases between them. Germline V CDR1 and CDR2: MGHDK, SYGVNS. CDR3 DNA: TGTGCCAGCAGTGATGATGCAGGGGTATCCGATACGCAGTATTTT. Its translation: CASSDDAGVSDTQYF.

The chain uses TRBV19 and TRBJ1-1; D call uncertain. Germline V gene data show CDR1 as LNHDA and CDR2 as SQIVND (reference sequence). Between the trimmed V and J ends, which lost 7 bases and 0 bases, there was a span of 9 bases. The CDR3 covers 13 residues. Here the CDR3 DNA reads TGTGCCAGTAAATGGGCCATGAACACTGAAGCTTTCTTT. Translation gives CASKWAMNTEAFF.

V and J are TRBV6-1 and TRBJ2-7, with TRBD1 as a possible D gene (6 bases). The CDR3 spans 16 residues. Trimming took 0 bases from V and 1 from J, leaving 13 bases between them. Germline V gene sequence: CDR1 MNHNS, CDR2 SASEGT. The CDR3 spells CASSEARGQGSYEQYV. The CDR3 DNA follows: TGTGCCAGCAGTGAAGCACGGGGCCAGGGGTCCTACGAGCAGTACGTC.

The chain employs TRBV6-5 and TRBJ1-1; no clear D gene. The ends were cut back, 6 bases at V and 5 bases at J, with 16 bases in the middle. This CDR3 has 14 residues. Germline loops: CDR1 MNHEY, CDR2 SVGAGI. DNA for the CDR3: TGTGCCAGCAGACTAGACGTCGCCCAAACTGAAGCTTTCTTT. Translating it yields CASRLDVAQTEAFF.

CDR3 in DNA: TGTGCCAGCAGCCAAATGAAGACTCAAATAGCGGGGGAGTTCCCTGATACGCAGTATTTT. Protein sequence: CASSQMKTQIAGEFPDTQYF. The chain links TRBV4-2 to TRBJ2-3; 9 bases align to TRBD2. Germline CDR1 reads LGHNA; CDR2 reads YNFKEQ. The CDR3 is 20 amino acids. After removal of 2 bases from V and 6 bases from J, the junction contained 21 bases not matched to a gene.

The gene calls are TRBV5-4 and TRBJ1-1; 10 positions agree with TRBD1. J gave up 6 bases and V 4 bases, and 9 bases lay outside the gene matches. Germline CDR1 is SGHNT and CDR2 is YYREEE (reference sequence). The CDR3 consists of 15 residues. Written as DNA, the CDR3 is TGTGCCAGCAGCCAACCGACAGGGGGCGACTCTGAAGCTTTCTTT. Amino acid sequence: CASSQPTGGDSEAFF.

The chain is built from TRBV3-1 (or the pseudogene TRBV3-2) and TRBJ2-1; 10 bases fit TRBD2. The V and J ends lost 1 base and 10 bases, in that order; junction bases with no gene match: 1. The CDR3 spans 13 residues. Germline V CDR1 and CDR2: LGHDT, YNNKEL (reference sequence). The CDR3 region is CASSQALAGEQFF. DNA for the CDR3: TGTGCCAGCAGCCAAGCACTAGCGGGGGAGCAGTTCTTC.

The chain employs TRBV5-6 and TRBJ1-6; perhaps TRBD1 as D (5 bases). V lost 0 bases and J lost 10, with 20 bases in between. There are 17 residues in the CDR3. CDR1 and CDR2 from the germline V gene are SGHDT and YYEEEE. CDR3 in DNA: TGTGCCAGCAGCTTGGGTCCACAGGTGAGAGGTCTGTCACCCCTCCACTTT. It translates to CASSLGPQVRGLSPLHF.

This clone was found once. This chain links TRBV28 with TRBJ1-2, with 8 nucleotides matching TRBD1. V shed 3 bases, J shed 6 bases, and the junction held 9 bases outside the gene matches. CDR1 MDHEN and CDR2 SYDVKM come from the germline V gene. The CDR3 extends over 15 amino acids. CDR3 sequence (DNA): TGTGCCAGCAGTTTCCTGGACAGGGCCTGGGATGGCTACACCTTC. Encoded protein: CASSFLDRAWDGYTF.

This chain joins TRBV28 and TRBJ1-2, with 9 positions matching TRBD1. Germline V CDR1 and CDR2: MDHEN, SYDVKM. The CDR3 has 15 residues. Trimming took 3 bases from V and 4 from J; bases not matched to a gene: 6. CDR3 sequence (DNA): TGTGCCAGCAGTTTTCAGGACAGGGGAAGCTATGGCTACACCTTC. Amino acid sequence: CASSFQDRGSYGYTF.

The rearrangement links TRBV5-1 to TRBJ2-1; perhaps TRBD1 as D (5 bases). This CDR3 is built from 13 residues. CDR1 is SGHRS and CDR2 is YFSETQ in the germline V gene. Trimming took 0 bases from V and 5 from J, leaving 6 bases between them. CDR3 residues: CASSLAGHNEQFF. The CDR3 coding sequence is TGCGCCAGCAGCTTGGCAGGGCACAATGAGCAGTTCTTC.

V gene TRBV7-2 combines with J gene TRBJ1-2, with 10 bases matching TRBD1. Germline CDR1 is SGHTA and CDR2 is FQGNSA. The CDR3 runs to 15 residues. V lost 4 bases and J lost 3; bases outside the gene matches: 5. The CDR3 nucleotides read TGTGCCAGCAGCTCCCGGGACAGGGGTGACTATGGCTACACCTTC. Its protein is CASSSRDRGDYGYTF.

With respect to this clone: This sample includes further DNA sequences coding for the same CDR3. The J gene is TRBJ1-1, the V gene TRBV19, with D hard to call. Germline CDR1 reads LNHDA; CDR2 reads SQIVND (reference sequence). This CDR3 has 13 residues. V lost 3 bases and J 0 bases, leaving 5 bases between the germline ends. This CDR3 reads CASSIGMNTEAFF. In DNA form, the CDR3 reads TGTGCCAGTAGTATCGGGATGAACACTGAAGCTTTCTTT.

The chain recombines TRBV29-1 with TRBJ1-1, with 10 nucleotides matching TRBD1. In germline, CDR1 is SQVTM, CDR2 ANQGSEA. The CDR3 covers 13 residues. V trimming: 7 bases; J trimming: 1 base; junction bases outside the gene matches: 3. In DNA, the CDR3 is TGCAGCGCCTGGGACAGGGGGAACACTGAAGCTTTCTTT. This codes for CSAWDRGNTEAFF.

This sequence joins TRBV18 and TRBJ1-2; TRBD1 aligns across 8 bases. CDR3 length: 14 amino acids. V lost 3 bases and J lost 4; bases outside the gene matches: 4. CDR1 and CDR2 from the germline V gene are KGHSH and LQKENI. The CDR3 DNA reads as TGTGCCAGCTCACCCGAGACAGGGGTCTATGGCTACACCTTC. Protein product: CASSPETGVYGYTF.